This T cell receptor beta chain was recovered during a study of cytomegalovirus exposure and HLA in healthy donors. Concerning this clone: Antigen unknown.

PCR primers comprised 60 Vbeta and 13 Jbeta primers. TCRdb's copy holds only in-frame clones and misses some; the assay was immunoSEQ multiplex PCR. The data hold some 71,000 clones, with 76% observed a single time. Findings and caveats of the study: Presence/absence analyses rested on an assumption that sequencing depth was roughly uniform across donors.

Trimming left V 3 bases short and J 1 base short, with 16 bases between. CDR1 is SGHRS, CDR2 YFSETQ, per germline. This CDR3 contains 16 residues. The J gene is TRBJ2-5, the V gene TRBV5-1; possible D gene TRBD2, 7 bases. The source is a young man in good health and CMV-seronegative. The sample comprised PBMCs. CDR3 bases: TGCGCCAGCAGCTGGGCGGGGGCCGCGACCCAAGAGACCCAGTACTTC. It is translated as CASSWAGAATQETQYF.